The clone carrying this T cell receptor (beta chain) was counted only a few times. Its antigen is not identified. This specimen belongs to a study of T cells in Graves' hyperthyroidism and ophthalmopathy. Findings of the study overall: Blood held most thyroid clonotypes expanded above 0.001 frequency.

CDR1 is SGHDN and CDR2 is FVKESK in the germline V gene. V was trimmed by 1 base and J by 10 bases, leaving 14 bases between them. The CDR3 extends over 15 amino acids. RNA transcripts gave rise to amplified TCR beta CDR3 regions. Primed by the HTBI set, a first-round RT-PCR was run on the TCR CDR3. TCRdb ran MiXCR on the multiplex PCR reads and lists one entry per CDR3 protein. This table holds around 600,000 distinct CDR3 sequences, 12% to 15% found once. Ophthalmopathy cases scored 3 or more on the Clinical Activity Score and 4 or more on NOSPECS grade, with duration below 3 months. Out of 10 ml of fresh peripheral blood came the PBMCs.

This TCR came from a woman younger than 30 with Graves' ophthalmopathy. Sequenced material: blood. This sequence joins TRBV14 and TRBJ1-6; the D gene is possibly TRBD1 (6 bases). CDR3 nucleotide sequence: TGTGCCAGCAGCCAAGTAACAGGGAGTGTGTCACCCCTCCACTTT. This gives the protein CASSQVTGSVSPLHF.